Shown below are 13 T cell receptor beta chains from a single sample sequenced in a study of PD-1 blockade in classical Hodgkin lymphoma. The time point: cycle 4 day 1 (C4D1), after more than five weeks of nivolumab. There was relapse after autologous stem cell transplantation in every patient, and there was variation in brentuximab vedotin exposure. Using magnetic negative selection, the CD4+ T cells were separated out of thawed PBMCs. Produced via immunoSEQ multiplex PCR; TCRdb's table is partial and in-frame only. The table has 34,000 or so clones, 80% to 95% seen once. The source material was CD4+ T cells from blood, sampled before the fourth cycle of nivolumab. Every receptor here comes from a human donor with classical Hodgkin lymphoma.

The rearrangement uses TRBV19 and TRBJ2-6; D is unresolved. V dropped 1 base and J dropped 0 bases, with 19 bases sitting between them. The CDR3 length is 20 residues. Germline CDR1 LNHDA, CDR2 SQIVND (reference sequence). CDR3 sequence: CASSIGHPRSQISGANVLTF. The CDR3 nucleotides are TGTGCCAGTAGTATAGGGCACCCCCGATCGCAGATCTCTGGGGCCAACGTCCTGACTTTC.

This clone was picked up a small number of times. V and J are TRBV7-2 and TRBJ2-7; D gene unclear. The CDR3 extends over 16 amino acids. The germline V gene has CDR1 SGHTA and CDR2 FQGNSA. V was clipped by 0 bases and J by 0 bases, with 12 bases between them. CDR3 sequence reads: CASSLAYGQSSYEQYF. The CDR3 nucleotides are TGTGCCAGCAGCTTAGCGTACGGCCAAAGCTCCTACGAGCAGTACTTC.

The chain couples TRBV27 to TRBJ2-7; TRBD2 aligns across 13 bases. V was clipped by 6 bases and J by 3 bases; unmatched bases: 8. CDR3 length equals 16 residues. Germline V gene sequence: CDR1 MNHEY, CDR2 SMNVEV (reference sequence). DNA for the CDR3: TGTGCCAGCAGCGGACTAGCGGGAGCCCAACTCTACGAGCAGTACTTC. This gives the protein CASSGLAGAQLYEQYF.

This clone was found once. The V and J genes are TRBV10-3 and TRBJ2-1; 10 bases are shared with TRBD2. The germline V gene encodes CDR1 ENHRY and CDR2 SYGVKD. With V trimmed by 11 bases and J by 6 bases, 13 bases remained unmatched. This CDR3 has 15 residues. The DNA of the CDR3 is TGTGCCGTGAGCTCGACTAGCGGGTCCCCCAATGAGCAGTTCTTC. It yields the protein CAVSSTSGSPNEQFF.

The V gene is TRBV6-6, the J gene TRBJ2-2; D possibly corresponds to TRBD2 (6 bases). CDR1 MNHNY and CDR2 SVGAGI come from the germline V gene (reference sequence). V shed 10 bases and J shed 6 bases, with 15 bases lying between them. This CDR3 comprises 13 residues. Written as DNA, the CDR3 is TGTGCCACAAGGATGGAGGGGCCCGGGGAGCTGTTTTTT. Translated, it gives CATRMEGPGELFF.

A note on this clone: One end of the junction fails to match germline, which may point to a read error. The rearrangement joins TRBV7-7 to TRBJ2-5; D is uncertain. The CDR3 has 14 amino acids. CDR1 and CDR2 from the germline V gene are SSHAT and FNYEAQ (reference sequence). The CDR3 spells CASSLRGMGETQYF. CDR3 DNA sequence: TGTGCTAGCAGCTTGCGAGGAATGGGGGAGACCCAGTACTTC.

The sample holds one count of this clone. V is TRBV28 and J is TRBJ1-2; possible D gene TRBD1, 5 bases. Germline V lookup: CDR1 MDHEN, CDR2 SYDVKM. V gave up 7 bases and J gave up 4 bases, with 19 bases separating them. The CDR3 totals 15 residues. CDR3 residues: CASTLVGTAVYGYTF. In DNA form, the CDR3 reads TGTGCCAGCACCTTGGTAGGGACTGCCGTCTATGGCTACACCTTC.

This sequence joins TRBV28 and TRBJ2-3, with D unclear. The V gene's germline CDR1 is MDHEN and CDR2 SYDVKM. The CDR3 has 17 residues. Trimming pared 1 base from V and 1 base from J, leaving 15 bases between. The CDR3 sequence: CASSLSFAVGGTDTQYF. DNA for the CDR3: TGTGCCAGCAGTTTATCATTCGCGGTGGGTGGCACAGATACGCAGTATTTT. Looking up the rest from reference TRBV28 and TRBJ2-3 gives the full variable domain: DVKVTQSSRYLVKRTGEKVFLECVQDMDHENMFWYRQDPGLGLRLIYFSYDVKMKEKGDIPEGYSVSREKKERFSLILESASTNQTSMYLCASSLSFAVGGTDTQYFGPGTRLTVL.

The chain employs TRBV11-1 and TRBJ1-2; D is undetermined. The V gene lost 5 bases and the J gene lost 4 bases, with 8 bases spanning the gap. The germline V gene encodes CDR1 SGHAT and CDR2 FQDESV (reference sequence). The CDR3 has 12 residues. As DNA, the CDR3 is TGTGCCAGCAGCCGCGATGGCTATGGCTACACCTTC. It codes for CASSRDGYGYTF. Supplemented by reference TRBV11-1 and TRBJ1-2, the full variable domain reads EAEVAQSPRYKITEKSQAVAFWCDPISGHATLYWYRQILGQGPELLVQFQDESVVDDSQLPKDRFSAERLKGVDSTLKIQPAELGDSAMYLCASSRDGYGYTFGSGTRLTVV.

Note on this clone: One junction end does not reproduce the germline sequence, and a read error may be involved. As DNA, the CDR3 is TGTGCCAGCTCCCCACTCGGGACCGAGACCCAGTACTTC. Amino acid sequence: CASSPLGTETQYF. The J gene is TRBJ2-5, the V gene TRBV18; D is perhaps TRBD1 or TRBD2 (5 bases each). Germline CDR1 KGHSH, CDR2 LQKENI. The CDR3 covers 13 residues. Supplemented by reference TRBV18 and TRBJ2-5, the full variable domain reads NAGVMQNPRHLVRRRGQEARLRCSPMKGHSHVYWYRQLPEEGLKFMVYLQKENIIDESGMPKERFSAEFPKEGPSILRIQQVVRGDSAAYFCASSPLGTETQYFGPGTRLLVL.

The sample holds one count of this clone. The CDR3 DNA is TGTGCCAGCAGTTCCCCGACAGGGCCCAACTATGGCTACACCTTC. Translation gives CASSSPTGPNYGYTF. This chain joins TRBV28 and TRBJ1-2; 7 bases are shared with TRBD1. V dropped 4 bases and J dropped 2; count of bases not matched to a gene: 7. This CDR3 has 15 amino acids. Germline V gene data show CDR1 as MDHEN and CDR2 as SYDVKM.

The chain has TRBV6-1 and TRBJ2-5; 15 bases agree with TRBD2. Per germline, CDR1 MNHNS and CDR2 SASEGT. This CDR3 has 17 amino acids. Trimming at V came to 0 bases and at J to 5 bases, leaving 4 bases not matched to a gene. CDR3 bases: TGTGCCAGCAGTGAAGCGTTTGGACTAGCGGGAGGGGAGACCCAGTACTTC. It is translated as CASSEAFGLAGGETQYF.

This chain joins TRBV11-2 and TRBJ1-1; TRBD1 might be the D (5 bases). V was cut by 1 base and J by 1 base, with 7 bases left in between. The CDR3 is made up of 14 amino acids. Germline V gene sequence: CDR1 SGHAT, CDR2 FQNNGV. The CDR3 here is CASSLGGKNTEAFF. CDR3 nucleotide sequence: TGTGCCAGCAGCTTAGGGGGGAAGAACACTGAAGCTTTCTTT.